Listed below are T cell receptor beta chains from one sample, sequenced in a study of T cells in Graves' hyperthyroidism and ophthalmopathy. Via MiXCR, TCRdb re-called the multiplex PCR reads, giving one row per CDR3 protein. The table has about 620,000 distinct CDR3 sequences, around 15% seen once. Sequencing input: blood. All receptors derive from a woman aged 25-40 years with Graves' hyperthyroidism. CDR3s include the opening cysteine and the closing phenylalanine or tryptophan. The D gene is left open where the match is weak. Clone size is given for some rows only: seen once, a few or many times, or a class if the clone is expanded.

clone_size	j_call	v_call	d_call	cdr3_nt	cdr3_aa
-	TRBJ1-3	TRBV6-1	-	TGTGCCAGCAGCACCCTAAACACCATATATTTT	CASSTLNTIYF
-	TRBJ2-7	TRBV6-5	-	TGTGCCAGCAGTTACCCGCTAGGGAACTCCTACGAGCAGTACTTC	CASSYPLGNSYEQYF
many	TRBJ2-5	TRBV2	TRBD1	TGTGCCAGCAGGGCCACAGGGGCCACCCAAGAGACCCAGTACTTC	CASRATGATQETQYF
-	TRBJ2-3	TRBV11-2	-	TGTGCCAGCAGCTTAGCCTTCATTGATGGAGATACGCAGTATTTT	CASSLAFIDGDTQYF
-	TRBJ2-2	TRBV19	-	TGTGCCAGTAATAGGGGAATGAACACCGGGGAGCTGTTTTTT	CASNRGMNTGELFF
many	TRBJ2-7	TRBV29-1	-	TGCAGCGTTGGTTCGCCCGGGTCTTACTACGAGCAGTACTTC	CSVGSPGSYYEQYF
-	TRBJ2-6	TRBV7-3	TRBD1	TGTGCCAGCAGTCCACAGGGGGCATCTGGGGCCAACGTCCTGACTTTC	CASSPQGASGANVLTF
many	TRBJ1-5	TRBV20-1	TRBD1	TGCAGTGCTAATCTTCTCGGGACAGACAATCAGCCCCAGCATTTT	CSANLLGTDNQPQHF
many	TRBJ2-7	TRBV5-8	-	TGTGCCAGCAGCTTGGCCCCTATTGGCTACGAGCAGTACTTC	CASSLAPIGYEQYF
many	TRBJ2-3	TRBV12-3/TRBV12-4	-	TGTGCCAGCAGTTTACTAGCTCAGGCAACAGATACGCAGTATTTT	CASSLLAQATDTQYF
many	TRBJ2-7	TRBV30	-	TGTGCCTGGAGTCCCGATCATCTGGGGGCCTACGAGCAGTACTTC	CAWSPDHLGAYEQYF
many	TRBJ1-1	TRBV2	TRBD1	TGTGCCAGCAGCTCGGGACAGGGATTCACTGAAGCTTTCTTT	CASSSGQGFTEAFF
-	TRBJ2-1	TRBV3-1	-	TGCGCCAGCAGCCAAGCGGTTGGGGCTGCCTCCTTTAGGCATGAGCAGTTCTTC	CASSQAVGAASFRHEQFF
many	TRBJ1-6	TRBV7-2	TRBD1	TGTGCCAGCAGCGCCGGACAGGCGACCTCACCCCTCCACTTT	CASSAGQATSPLHF
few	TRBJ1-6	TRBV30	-	TGTGCCTGGAGTGTAAAGACAGCTTCATTAAATTCACCCCTCCACTTT	CAWSVKTASLNSPLHF
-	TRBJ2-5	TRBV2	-	TGTGCCAGCAGTGAAAGTGTTTTATGGGAGACCCAGTACTTC	CASSESVLWETQYF
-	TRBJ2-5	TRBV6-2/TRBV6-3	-	TGTGCCAGCAGTGGTCGGGGGCACCAAGAGACCCAGTACTTC	CASSGRGHQETQYF
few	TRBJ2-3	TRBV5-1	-	TGCGCCACAAATAGGGGCGCTAGCACAGATACGCAGTATTTT	CATNRGASTDTQYF
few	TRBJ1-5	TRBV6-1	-	TGTGCCAGCAGACCATCTAGATTTACAGGGCGAGGCAATCAGCCCCAGCATTTT	CASRPSRFTGRGNQPQHF
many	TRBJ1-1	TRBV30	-	TGTGCCTGGAGTGTGACAGGATCCACTGAAGCTTTCTTT	CAWSVTGSTEAFF
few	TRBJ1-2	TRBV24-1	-	TGTGCCACCAGTGATTTTGCAAGGGATGGCTACACCTTC	CATSDFARDGYTF
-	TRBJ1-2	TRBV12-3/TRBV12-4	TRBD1	TGTGCCAGCAGCCGGACAGGGGGCCCTGACTATGGCTACACCTTC	CASSRTGGPDYGYTF
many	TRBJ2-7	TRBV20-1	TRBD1	TGCAGTGCTAGAGAACCGAGGACAGGCTCCTACGAGCAGTACTTC	CSAREPRTGSYEQYF
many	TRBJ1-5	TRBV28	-	TGTGCCAGCAGTTTCCGAGCAGGGTATCAGCCCCAGCATTTT	CASSFRAGYQPQHF
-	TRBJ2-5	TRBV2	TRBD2	TGTGCCAGCAGTTTGACGGGACTAGCGGGGGAAGAGACCCAGTACTTC	CASSLTGLAGEETQYF
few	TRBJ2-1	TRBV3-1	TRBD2	TGTGCCAGCAGCCAAAAGGGGGAGCGGGAGTTTGGAAATGAGCAGTTCTTC	CASSQKGEREFGNEQFF
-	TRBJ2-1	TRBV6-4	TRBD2	TGTGCCAGCAGTTATGGGGGAGGGGCCGATGAGCAGTTCTTC	CASSYGGGADEQFF
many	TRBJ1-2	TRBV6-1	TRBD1	TGTGCCAGTTCTTACGGGGACAGAATCCCGAATGGCTACACCTTC	CASSYGDRIPNGYTF
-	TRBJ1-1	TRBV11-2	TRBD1	TGTGCCAGCTCACCTTATGGGACAGGAGCGCGCACTGAAGCTTTCTTT	CASSPYGTGARTEAFF
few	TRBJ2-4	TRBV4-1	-	TGCGCCAGCAGCCGTCCGTGGGGAGTGAGGGCTAGCGAAAACATTCAGTACTTC	CASSRPWGVRASENIQYF
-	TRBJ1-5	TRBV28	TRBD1	TGTGCCAGCAGTTTCCCGGGGACAGGGGGTCAGCCCCAGCATTTT	CASSFPGTGGQPQHF
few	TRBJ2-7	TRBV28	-	TGTGCCAGCAGTTTACAGGCAATCCACGAGCAGTACTTC	CASSLQAIHEQYF